There are many counts of the clone carrying this TCR beta chain. RNA transcripts were the template for amplifying TCR beta CDR3 regions. The study used the HTBI primer set for a first-round RT-PCR of the TCR CDR3. TCRdb re-analysed the multiplex PCR reads in MiXCR, keeping a single row per CDR3 protein. The table shows a few hundred thousand distinct CDR3 sequences, with about 17% occurring only once. This record belongs to a study of T cells in Graves' hyperthyroidism and ophthalmopathy. V was cut by 6 bases and J by 0 bases, with 13 bases left in between. Per germline, CDR1 MDHEN and CDR2 SYDVKM. The CDR3 is 15 amino acids.

This TCR was sampled from a man in his forties with Graves' hyperthyroidism. The sample was blood. The rearrangement uses TRBV28 and TRBJ2-3, with D tentatively TRBD1 (6 bases). The CDR3 sequence is CASSPVGHSTDTQYF. CDR3 DNA: TGTGCCAGCAGCCCCGTGGGACATAGCACAGATACGCAGTATTTT.